Following are 25 T cell receptor beta chains from one sample sequenced in a study of T cell responses to AZD1222 COVID-19 vaccine. Repertoires were generated with immunoSEQ multiplex PCR, while TCRdb's copy carries only in-frame clones and drops some. The sample has about 160,000 clones, around 94% seen once; the top ten hold approximately 5.5%. The input for sequencing was peripheral blood, taken 28 days after the second AZD1222 dose. The receptors here all came from an adult who received the AZD1222 COVID-19 vaccine.

This clone was seen more than once but under ten times. This sequence joins TRBV27 and TRBJ2-5; 12 bases map to TRBD2. V lost 4 bases to trimming and J lost 6 bases; unmatched junction nucleotides: 6. This CDR3 is built from 15 residues. Germline values: CDR1 MNHEY, CDR2 SMNVEV (reference sequence). The CDR3 sequence is CASSSTSGSKKTQYF. The DNA for the CDR3 is TGTGCCAGCAGTTCGACTAGCGGGAGTAAAAAGACCCAGTACTTC.

V usage is TRBV2 and J usage is TRBJ1-1; possible D gene TRBD1, 5 bases. The germline gives CDR1 SNHLY, CDR2 FYNNEI. Trimming took off 6 bases at V and 4 bases at J, with 12 bases between the two ends. This CDR3 contains 13 residues. The CDR3 loop is CASRVQGATEAFF. CDR3 bases: TGTGCCAGCAGGGTTCAGGGTGCCACTGAAGCTTTCTTT. Full variable domain (outside the CDR3, taken from reference TRBV2 and TRBJ1-1): EPEVTQTPSHQVTQMGQEVILRCVPISNHLYFYWYRQILGQKVEFLVSFYNNEISEKSEIFDDQFSVERPDGSNFTLKIRSTKLEDSAMYFCASRVQGATEAFFGQGTRLTVV.

J is TRBJ2-3 and V is TRBV2; TRBD1 agrees at 7 bases. V was clipped by 4 bases and J by 3 bases; unmatched bases: 7. This CDR3 has 15 residues. Germline CDR1 and CDR2: SNHLY and FYNNEI. CDR3 protein: CASSADRVVTDTQYF. As DNA, the CDR3 is TGTGCCAGCAGTGCCGACAGGGTAGTGACAGATACGCAGTATTTT.

The rearrangement uses TRBV30 and TRBJ2-7; 10 bases map to TRBD2. The CDR3 extends over 15 amino acids. V lost 3 bases to trimming and J lost 2 bases; unmatched junction nucleotides: 7. Germline loops: CDR1 GTSNPN, CDR2 SVGIG (reference sequence). CDR3 sequence: CAWSVGTSVTYEQYF. CDR3 nucleotides: TGTGCCTGGAGCGTCGGGACTAGCGTAACCTACGAGCAGTACTTC.

The chain employs TRBV6-5 and TRBJ2-1; possibly TRBD1 for D (5 bases). The CDR3 totals 14 residues. V was pared by 6 bases and J by 5 bases, with 14 bases between. Per the germline V gene, CDR1 is MNHEY and CDR2 is SVGAGI. In DNA form, the CDR3 reads TGTGCCAGCAGGATGGGCAGGGCAGACAATGAGCAGTTCTTC. It yields the protein CASRMGRADNEQFF.

This rearrangement joins TRBV15 to TRBJ1-5; no definite D call. This CDR3 has 14 residues. V lost 0 bases and J 0 bases, leaving 3 bases between the germline ends. Germline assignment: CDR1 LNHNV and CDR2 YYDKDF (reference sequence). CDR3 nucleotide sequence: TGTGCCACCAGCAGAGAGGGTAGCAATCAGCCCCAGCATTTT. It specifies CATSREGSNQPQHF.

On this clone: Its ends do not fully match the called genes, so a read error is possible. The chain recombines TRBV3-1 (or the pseudogene TRBV3-2) with TRBJ2-6; D might be TRBD2 (6 bases). Germline V gives CDR1 LGHDT, CDR2 YNNKEL (reference sequence). There are 13 residues in the CDR3. The CDR3 loop reads CASSQDGGNVLTF. CDR3 coding DNA: TGTGCCAGCAGCCAAGACGGGGGCAACGTCCTGACTTTC.

The gene calls are TRBV19 and TRBJ1-2; no definite D call. V dropped 6 bases and J dropped 3 bases, with 14 bases sitting between them. The CDR3 has 14 amino acids. The germline gives CDR1 LNHDA, CDR2 SQIVND (reference sequence). The CDR3, as DNA: TGTGCCAGTAGCCCGGTGGGCTTCGACTATGGCTACACCTTC. Translating gives CASSPVGFDYGYTF.

A single count supports this clone. The chain recombines TRBV11-2 with TRBJ2-6, with 7 bases identical to TRBD1. The CDR3 runs 18 residues. Germline lookup yields CDR1 SGHAT and CDR2 FQNNGV. Trimming cost V 6 bases and J 1 base; bases outside gene matches: 12. The DNA of the CDR3 is TGTGCCAGCAGGGCCCCGGGACAGAAAATTTCTGGGGCCAACGTCCTGACTTTC. It is translated as CASRAPGQKISGANVLTF. Using reference TRBV11-2 and TRBJ2-6 for the parts outside the CDR3, the full variable domain is EAGVAQSPRYKIIEKRQSVAFWCNPISGHATLYWYQQILGQGPKLLIQFQNNGVVDDSQLPKDRFSAERLKGVDSTLKIQPAKLEDSAVYLCASRAPGQKISGANVLTFGAGSRLTVL.

V usage is TRBV4-1 and J usage is TRBJ1-1, with TRBD1 matching over 10 bases. J gave up 4 bases and V 3 bases, and 2 bases lay outside the gene matches. This CDR3 has 14 residues. Germline CDR1 MGHRA, CDR2 YSYEKL. The chain's CDR3 is CASSQTGGRTEAFF. CDR3 coding DNA: TGCGCCAGCAGCCAGACAGGGGGCCGCACTGAAGCTTTCTTT.

The gene calls are TRBV30 and TRBJ1-2; TRBD1 agrees at 7 bases. This CDR3 region has 15 residues. In germline, CDR1 is GTSNPN, CDR2 SVGIG (reference sequence). Trimming took 0 bases from V and 4 from J; bases not matched to a gene: 8. The CDR3 sequence is CAWSVYSAGGYGYTF. CDR3 nucleotides: TGTGCCTGGAGTGTATACTCGGCAGGGGGCTATGGCTACACCTTC. Full variable domain (outside the CDR3, taken from reference TRBV30 and TRBJ1-2): SQTIHQWPATLVQPVGSPLSLECTVEGTSNPNLYWYRQAAGRGLQLLFYSVGIGQISSEVPQNLSASRPQDRQFILSSKKLLLSDSGFYLCAWSVYSAGGYGYTFGSGTRLTVV.

The gene calls are TRBV4-3 and TRBJ2-5; D unresolved. CDR1 is LGHNA, CDR2 YSLEER, per germline. V was shortened by 1 base and J by 5 bases, with 5 bases between the two germline ends. The CDR3 covers 12 residues. CDR3 sequence (DNA): TGCGCCAGCAGCCAAGTACGCGAGACCCAGTACTTC. This sequence encodes CASSQVRETQYF.

The J gene is TRBJ1-4, the V gene TRBV4-1, with a weak D call TRBD1 (6 bases). Germline CDR1 reads MGHRA; CDR2 reads YSYEKL. The CDR3 consists of 14 residues. The germline V and J ends were trimmed by 1 base and 8 bases, with 11 bases remaining between them. CDR3 nucleotides: TGCGCCAGCAGCCAAGCTATAACAGGGGAAAAACTGTTTTTT. Amino acid sequence: CASSQAITGEKLFF.

This chain uses TRBV27 with TRBJ1-2; the D gene is possibly TRBD1 (6 bases). CDR1 is MNHEY and CDR2 is SMNVEV in the germline V gene (reference sequence). V lost 3 bases and J lost 5, with 19 bases in between. The CDR3 covers 16 residues. CDR3 amino acids: CASSFRRGAAQYGYTF. For the CDR3, the DNA is TGTGCCAGCAGTTTTAGGAGGGGGGCAGCCCAATATGGCTACACCTTC.

The rearrangement links TRBV18 to TRBJ1-1; tentative D call: TRBD1 (5 bases). The CDR3 length is 14 residues. The V end was cut by 0 bases, the J end by 7 bases, with 12 bases between. Germline CDR1 is KGHSH and CDR2 is LQKENI. The CDR3 sequence: CASSPPGPAREAFF. CDR3 bases: TGTGCCAGCTCACCACCGGGACCGGCTCGTGAAGCTTTCTTT.

This chain joins TRBV18 and TRBJ2-5; D ambiguous. The CDR3 loop spans 13 amino acids. V was clipped by 6 bases and J by 4 bases, with 12 bases between them. CDR1 and CDR2 (germline): KGHSH, LQKENI. CDR3 loop: CASSLGVGETQYF. The DNA of the CDR3 is TGTGCCAGCTCTCTCGGTGTAGGAGAGACCCAGTACTTC.

This rearrangement joins TRBV29-1 to TRBJ1-2, with 9 positions matching TRBD1. The CDR3 loop spans 16 amino acids. With 0 bases clipped from V and 2 bases from J, the junction kept 7 bases outside the gene matches. Germline assignment: CDR1 SQVTM and CDR2 ANQGSEA. The chain's CDR3 is CSVEDSRDRANYGYTF. The CDR3 region has the DNA TGCAGCGTTGAAGATTCGCGGGACAGGGCCAACTATGGCTACACCTTC. The entire variable domain, with the rest obtained from reference TRBV29-1 and TRBJ1-2, is as follows: SAVISQKPSRDICQRGTSLTIQCQVDSQVTMMFWYRQQPGQSLTLIATANQGSEATYESGFVIDKFPISRPNLTFSTLTVSNMSPEDSSIYLCSVEDSRDRANYGYTFGSGTRLTVV.

The V gene is TRBV6-2 or TRBV6-3, the J gene TRBJ1-1; maybe TRBD1 (5 bases). The V gene's germline CDR1 is MNHEY and CDR2 SVGEGT. CDR3 length: 13 amino acids. The germline V and J ends were trimmed by 0 bases and 9 bases, with 11 bases remaining between them. CDR3 region: CASSYSWTMKAFF. The CDR3 DNA sequence: TGTGCCAGCAGTTACTCATGGACAATGAAAGCTTTCTTT.

The CDR3 region is CASRAGGGTEAFF. In DNA, the CDR3 is TGTGCCAGCAGGGCAGGGGGCGGGACTGAAGCTTTCTTT. The rearrangement uses TRBV12-3 or TRBV12-4 and TRBJ1-1; 8 nucleotides agree with TRBD1. This CDR3 spans 13 amino acids. V trimming: 6 bases; J trimming: 5 bases; junction bases outside the gene matches: 5.

This sequence joins TRBV4-1 and TRBJ1-1; a possible D gene is TRBD1 (5 bases). The CDR3 has 15 residues. Trimming pared 3 bases from V and 0 bases from J, leaving 11 bases between. Germline CDR1 MGHRA, CDR2 YSYEKL. The CDR3 DNA is TGCGCCAGCAGCCAGTCTGGGACGGTGAACACTGAAGCTTTCTTT. Protein product: CASSQSGTVNTEAFF.

In this sample, this clone turned up once. The V and J genes are TRBV19 and TRBJ2-3, with D perhaps matching TRBD2 (7 bases). This CDR3 has 15 residues. From germline, CDR1 is LNHDA and CDR2 SQIVND (reference sequence). V was cut by 6 bases and J by 2 bases, with 15 bases left in between. Here the CDR3 reads CASSPAGALTDTQYF. CDR3 DNA: TGTGCCAGTAGCCCTGCGGGGGCCCTCACAGATACGCAGTATTTT.

V is TRBV7-9 and J is TRBJ2-7; D is unclear. Germline V gives CDR1 SEHNR, CDR2 FQNEAQ (reference sequence). Deletions cut 4 bases from V and 0 bases from J, with 7 bases between. CDR3 size: 13 residues. The CDR3 loop reads CASSSPSSYEQYF. CDR3 bases: TGTGCCAGCAGCTCCCCTAGCTCCTACGAGCAGTACTTC. Complete variable domain (other parts from reference TRBV7-9 and TRBJ2-7): DTGVSQNPRHKITKRGQNVTFRCDPISEHNRLYWYRQTLGQGPEFLTYFQNEAQLEKSRLLSDRFSAERPKGSFSTLEIQRTEQGDSAMYLCASSSPSSYEQYFGPGTRLTVT.

V and J are TRBV28 and TRBJ2-7; possibly TRBD2 for D (6 bases). V shed 3 bases and J shed 6 bases, with 21 bases lying between them. The length of the CDR3 is 16 residues. Germline CDR1 is MDHEN and CDR2 is SYDVKM. The CDR3 sequence is CASSLLPSGSRGEQYF. In DNA form, the CDR3 reads TGTGCCAGCAGTTTGCTCCCCTCCGGGAGCCGGGGCGAGCAGTACTTC.

The table lists this clone with a count of one. V usage is TRBV6-5 and J usage is TRBJ2-2; D might be TRBD1 (6 bases). The CDR3 extends over 16 amino acids. V lost 2 bases, J lost 6 bases, and 16 bases lay in between. The germline CDR1 and CDR2 sequences are MNHEY and SVGAGI. The CDR3 DNA reads TGTGCCAGCAGTTACGGCAGGGGAGCGTTTCCCGGGGAGCTGTTTTTT. Its translation: CASSYGRGAFPGELFF.

This rearrangement joins TRBV19 to TRBJ1-2; D ambiguous. V dropped 7 bases and J dropped 7 bases, with 22 bases sitting between them. Germline CDR1 and CDR2: LNHDA and SQIVND (reference sequence). The CDR3 runs to 15 residues. The CDR3 region is CASKDGRTPPFGYTF. DNA for the CDR3: TGTGCCAGTAAGGACGGTAGGACGCCCCCCTTTGGCTACACCTTC.